A single T cell receptor (beta chain) is shown here with its context. Its antigen is still unknown. No much larger clone exists at a distance of one base, and base qualities are not known. For each sorted CD8+ T cell subset, the entire amount of extracted DNA went into the assay. TCR beta CDR3 sequences were amplified from genomic DNA with the immunoSEQ TCRb Assay kit following manufacturer instructions. The KAPA Library Quantification Kit for Illumina platforms was used to quantify pooled libraries by qPCR. Pooled libraries were sequenced on an Illumina NextSeq 500, clustered at about 0.55-1.1 pM. The paper's processing steps were these. TCR data were analyzed using immunoSEQ ANALYZER and the R LymphoSeq package. A rearrangement efficiency score was calculated as productive divided by the sum of productive and non-productive CDR3 sequences. Clonality was measured with the Gini coefficient and diversity with the Renyi index at alpha=1, compared pairwise between timepoints within each patient. In LymphoSeq, clonal relatedness was computed with an edit distance of 3 and repertoire similarity was computed with the Bhattacharyya coefficient. Linear discriminant analysis on week-3 changes in clonality and diversity was built with the R MASS and caret packages to classify response. In TCRdb, the immuneACCESS table is reduced to in-frame sequences with V and J assigned. These tables do not hold every clone; where another copy was compared, an unresolved V gene accounts for under half, and the others remain unexplained. For V, J and clone size, that table is used; D and trimming come from the DNA. This sample is represented by roughly 780 clones; less than 70% of them were singletons. Around 25% of the sample is held by the ten biggest clonotypes.

V loses 1 base, J loses 6 bases, and the germline ends lie 15 bases apart. The CDR3 measures 15 amino acids from cysteine to phenylalanine. Of all the DNA, just the CDR3 is kept, 45 bases in frame from base 1. CDR1 and CDR2 were assigned from the germline V gene as KGHSH and LQKENI. The sample belongs to a study of blood T cell dynamics during melanoma immunotherapy (dated by TCRdb to about 2020). For the wider study: All patients had metastatic melanoma and were given first-line pembrolizumab or nivolumab plus ipilimumab as standard of care in the United Kingdom. To find early correlates of response, peripheral T cell receptor repertoires were profiled in metastatic melanoma patients before and after one cycle of checkpoint inhibitor therapy. A training cohort was formed from consecutive patients, and a further independent group of patients from the same centre was pooled into an external validation set. The research as a whole found: The relatively small sample size was acknowledged as a potential limitation on generalization of the results. The study could not determine whether the T cell clones driving repertoire changes were melanoma-specific or reflected general immune activation. Of the sorted CD8+ subsets, TIE cells had both the highest clonality and the greatest similarity to cfDNA CDR3 sequences, which suggests active turnover converging on dominant clones.

Sample time point, as interpreted from the label and publication: week 3, after first cycle of checkpoint inhibitor. Blood was sampled before treatment (T0) and at week 3 (W3), after the first cycle of checkpoint blockade. Except for two patients with rapid clinical progression, response was assessed 12 weeks after the first infusion by RECIST 1.1; disease control meant complete response, partial response or stable disease. Patients were not eligible if they had prior systemic cancer treatment, concomitant immunosuppressant therapy or synchronous other active malignancies. Sorted CD8+ memory and naive T cell subsets were sequenced at T0 and W3 from six patients, of whom three were progressing and three had disease control. PBMC were isolated from blood with Lymphoprep and SepMate tubes, followed by red cell lysis. DNA from PBMC and sorted T cell subsets was extracted with QIAamp DNA Blood Mini kits. CD8+ T cell subsets were sorted live on a FACSAria III cytometer and then frozen prior to DNA extraction. Fresh PBMC for flow cytometry were kept at 4 degrees C in PBS containing around 1.9% fetal bovine serum and were analyzed within 24 hours.

This receptor was obtained from a human donor with melanoma. The sample here was central memory CD8+ T cells from blood, taken from a patient treated with checkpoint blockade. Here the chain combines TRBV18 and TRBJ1-2, and perhaps TRBD1 as D gene, on 6 matching bases. Here is the DNA: TGTGCCAGCTCACCACACCGGGGGGCGAGGGATGGCTACACCTTC. This encodes CASSPHRGARDGYTF. Where the CDR3 stops, the reference TRBV18 and TRBJ1-2 genes take over; the full variable domain is NAGVMQNPRHLVRRRGQEARLRCSPMKGHSHVYWYRQLPEEGLKFMVYLQKENIIDESGMPKERFSAEFPKEGPSILRIQQVVRGDSAAYFCASSPHRGARDGYTFGSGTRLTVV.